This entry lists 18 T cell receptor beta chains sequenced from one sample in a study of blood T cells in healthy people across ages. The second PCR ran about 6 to 12 cycles with a sample-barcoded 5' primer and J-beta primers. One entry per CDR3 protein results from TCRdb running MiXCR on the 5' RACE reads. The sample shows about 1.8 million distinct CDR3 sequences, about 50% of them seen only once. Sequences were obtained from blood. The receptors come from a middle-aged woman in good health.

The rearrangement uses TRBV4-3 and TRBJ2-3; TRBD2 aligns across 8 bases. The CDR3 sequence is 15 residues long. CDR1 and CDR2 (germline): LGHNA, YSLEER. Trimming removed 1 base from V and 4 bases from J; junction bases left unmatched: 4. The CDR3: CASSQAGGYSDTQYF. CDR3 bases: TGCGCCAGCAGCCAAGCGGGGGGGTATTCAGATACGCAGTATTTT.

CDR3 residues: CSAKDVLSTDTQYF. The CDR3, as DNA: TGCAGTGCTAAGGACGTACTGAGCACAGATACGCAGTATTTT. The chain has TRBV20-1 and TRBJ2-3, with D hard to call. Germline assignment: CDR1 DFQATT and CDR2 SNEGSKA (reference sequence). This CDR3 has 14 residues. Trimming left V 4 bases short and J 0 bases short, with 11 bases between.

This clonotype was observed at least ten times. The rearrangement links TRBV4-3 to TRBJ2-5, with unresolved D. The germline V and J ends were trimmed by 0 bases and 5 bases, with 13 bases remaining between them. This CDR3 region has 15 residues. Germline lookup yields CDR1 LGHNA and CDR2 YSLEER. The CDR3 region is CASSQDSGRRETQYF. The DNA of the CDR3 is TGCGCCAGCAGCCAAGATTCCGGCCGTCGGGAGACCCAGTACTTC.

Only a few counts were recorded for this clonotype. The V and J genes are TRBV4-2 and TRBJ1-2; D unresolved. CDR3 length: 15 residues. Trimming left V 0 bases short and J 4 bases short, with 12 bases between. Germline CDR1 LGHNA, CDR2 YNFKEQ. CDR3 protein: CASSQDPQDGYGYTF. The DNA of the CDR3 is TGTGCCAGCAGCCAAGATCCCCAGGATGGCTATGGCTACACCTTC.

This clonotype appeared once. This chain links TRBV7-2 with TRBJ2-3; a weak D match, TRBD1 (5 bases). Trimming removed 7 bases from V and 4 bases from J, with 15 bases in between. Germline V CDR1 and CDR2: SGHTA, FQGNSA. The CDR3 has 14 amino acids. The CDR3: CASTVRGAADTQYF. CDR3 coding DNA: TGTGCCAGCACCGTCCGTGGGGCGGCAGATACGCAGTATTTT.

V and J are TRBV7-9 and TRBJ2-1; 9 bases align to TRBD1. From germline, CDR1 is SEHNR and CDR2 FQNEAQ (reference sequence). The V gene end was trimmed by 6 bases and the J gene end by 0 bases; junction bases not matched to a gene: 15. The CDR3 spans 19 residues. CDR3 coding DNA: TGTGCCAGCAGTCCAAAGGGGACAGGGTCCCCGAGCTCCTACAATGAGCAGTTCTTC. This sequence encodes CASSPKGTGSPSSYNEQFF.

The J gene is TRBJ2-7, the V gene TRBV28, with 7 bases lining up with TRBD2. The CDR3 consists of 15 residues. Germline V gene lookup returns CDR1 MDHEN and CDR2 SYDVKM. J lost 0 bases, V lost 5 bases, and 7 bases had no gene match. CDR3 in DNA: TGTGCCAGCAGTCGGAGCGGGGCTCTCTCCTACGAGCAGTACTTC. Its translation is CASSRSGALSYEQYF.

This chain connects TRBV15 to TRBJ2-5; D ambiguous. Between the trimmed V and J ends, which lost 1 base and 4 bases, there was a span of 13 bases. The CDR3 extends over 15 amino acids. Germline V gene lookup returns CDR1 LNHNV and CDR2 YYDKDF (reference sequence). In nucleotides, the CDR3 is TGTGCCACCAGCAGAGTTGAGGACCTCGGAGAGACCCAGTACTTC. Protein: CATSRVEDLGETQYF.

This rearrangement joins TRBV5-4 to TRBJ2-5; tentatively, D is TRBD2 (5 bases). The germline V gene has CDR1 SGHNT and CDR2 YYREEE (reference sequence). The V and J ends lost 1 base and 2 bases respectively, with 15 bases between them. This CDR3 contains 16 residues. As DNA, the CDR3 is TGTGCCAGCAGCTTGTACGGGGTGGCCGAACAAGAGACCCAGTACTTC. It is translated as CASSLYGVAEQETQYF.

V is TRBV6-6 and J is TRBJ1-6, with D tentatively TRBD1 (6 bases). Germline CDR1 is MNHNY and CDR2 is SVGAGI (reference sequence). The V and J ends lost 2 bases and 6 bases respectively, with 17 bases between them. This CDR3 contains 17 residues. CDR3 DNA sequence: TGTGCCAGCAGTTACCCGAACACCGGACAGTTTAATTCACCCCTCCACTTT. This translates into CASSYPNTGQFNSPLHF.

This sequence joins TRBV6-2 or TRBV6-3 and TRBJ1-1; no clear D gene. The CDR3 is made up of 17 amino acids. Trimming took off 3 bases at V and 0 bases at J, with 17 bases between the two ends. Germline lookup yields CDR1 MNHEY and CDR2 SVGEGT. CDR3 sequence: CASSYLLPKVMNTEAFF. As DNA, the CDR3 is TGTGCCAGCAGTTATTTACTTCCAAAGGTGATGAACACTGAAGCTTTCTTT.

The J gene is TRBJ2-7, the V gene TRBV4-2, with D possibly matching TRBD1 (6 bases). The DNA matches TRBJ2-5 better at its end, which makes the J call doubtful. The CDR3 runs 15 residues. Per the germline V gene, CDR1 is LGHNA and CDR2 is YNFKEQ. The CDR3 protein is CASSQVSRGGETQYF. The DNA for the CDR3 is TGTGCCAGCAGCCAAGTGAGCAGGGGCGGCGAGACCCAGTACTTC.

The V and J genes are TRBV7-9 and TRBJ2-3, with 9 bases fitting TRBD1. Germline values: CDR1 SEHNR, CDR2 FQNEAQ (reference sequence). CDR3 length: 15 amino acids. With V trimmed by 4 bases and J by 2 bases, 4 bases remained unmatched. DNA for the CDR3: TGTGCCAGCAGCTCCACAGGGGGCGACACAGATACGCAGTATTTT. Amino acids: CASSSTGGDTDTQYF. The variable domain in full, completed from reference TRBV7-9 and TRBJ2-3, reads DTGVSQNPRHKITKRGQNVTFRCDPISEHNRLYWYRQTLGQGPEFLTYFQNEAQLEKSRLLSDRFSAERPKGSFSTLEIQRTEQGDSAMYLCASSSTGGDTDTQYFGPGTRLTVL.

The V gene is TRBV15, the J gene TRBJ2-3, with D hard to call. The length of the CDR3 is 17 residues. The V gene's germline CDR1 is LNHNV and CDR2 YYDKDF (reference sequence). V shed 5 bases and J shed 2 bases, with 20 bases lying between them. This CDR3 is CATSRRIHSRNTDTQYF. The CDR3, as DNA: TGTGCCACCAGCCGGCGTATCCATAGCAGGAACACAGATACGCAGTATTTT.

This clonotype was recorded a few times. V and J are TRBV2 and TRBJ1-2; 8 nucleotides match TRBD1. Germline V gives CDR1 SNHLY, CDR2 FYNNEI. The CDR3 totals 12 residues. J was trimmed by 6 bases and V by 7 bases; bases with no gene match: 4. CDR3: CASKGQVDGYTF. The CDR3, as DNA: TGTGCCAGCAAGGGACAGGTCGATGGCTACACCTTC.

V is TRBV12-3 or TRBV12-4 and J is TRBJ2-1; TRBD2 matches 8 bases. The CDR3 covers 12 residues. After removal of 9 bases from V and 5 bases from J, the junction contained 3 bases not matched to a gene. The CDR3 reads CASSGENNEQFF. For the CDR3, the DNA is TGTGCCAGTAGCGGGGAGAACAATGAGCAGTTCTTC.

V usage is TRBV20-1 and J usage is TRBJ1-6, with 7 bases that match TRBD1. There are 12 residues in the CDR3. V shed 7 bases, J shed 6 bases, and the junction held 3 bases outside the gene matches. Looked up from germline, CDR1 is DFQATT and CDR2 is SNEGSKA (reference sequence). CDR3 sequence (DNA): TGCAGTGGGACAGGCTCTAATTCACCCCTCCACTTT. This codes for CSGTGSNSPLHF.

V usage is TRBV12-3 or TRBV12-4 and J usage is TRBJ1-2, with D perhaps matching TRBD1 (6 bases). The V gene lost 3 bases and the J gene lost 4 bases, with 18 bases spanning the gap. The CDR3 contains 16 residues. DNA of the CDR3: TGTGCCAGCAGTTTTGGGCGGGGGGAGGGGGGCTATGGCTACACCTTC. Translating it yields CASSFGRGEGGYGYTF.